The rows below give T cell receptor beta chains drawn from one sample of a study of blood T cell repertoires in COVID-19. The table came from immunoSEQ multiplex PCR; TCRdb's copy has only in-frame clones and leaves some out. This sample carries fewer than 200,000 clones, roughly nine tenths of them seen once, and the ten largest clones take around 1.9%. The source material was peripheral blood. The receptors were sampled from a man younger than 35 who had recovered from COVID-19. The CDR3 runs from the conserved cysteine through the conserved F or W. A D gene is named only where the DNA matches it firmly. Clone size, where shown, is once, few, many, or a class for clones that have expanded.

TRBV2,NA,TRBJ1-4,NA,CATKVFRTAYSTNEKLFF,TGTGCCACCAAAGTATTCCGGACAGCCTACTCAACTAATGAAAAACTGTTTTTT
TRBV19,NA,TRBJ1-1,once,CASSMERDGLQAFF,TGTGCCAGTAGTATGGAGAGGGATGGACTTCAGGCTTTCTTT
TRBV3-1/TRBV3-2,NA,TRBJ2-3,NA,CASSQGGTHTDTQYF,TGTGCCAGCAGCCAAGGAGGGACTCACACAGATACGCAGTATTTT
TRBV9,TRBD2,TRBJ2-3,NA,CASSTPSGGYTDTQYF,TGTGCCAGCAGCACGCCTAGCGGGGGATACACAGATACGCAGTATTTT
TRBV6-2/TRBV6-3,TRBD1,TRBJ2-3,NA,CASSAGTGGDRRDTQYF,TGTGCCAGCAGCGCCGGGACAGGGGGCGACCGCAGAGATACGCAGTATTTT
TRBV7-9,NA,TRBJ2-3,NA,CASSLGLSTDTQYF,TGTGCCAGCAGCTTAGGTCTTAGCACAGATACGCAGTATTTT
TRBV6-5,TRBD1,TRBJ2-7,NA,CASLPPGQGWEQYF,TGTGCCAGCCTACCTCCGGGACAGGGGTGGGAGCAGTACTTC
TRBV27,TRBD1,TRBJ1-1,NA,CASSGQGAGEAFF,TGTGCCAGCAGCGGACAGGGGGCCGGTGAAGCTTTCTTT
TRBV11-2,TRBD2,TRBJ2-2,once,CASSLVGGLAGGAGELFF,TGTGCCAGCAGCTTAGTAGGAGGACTAGCGGGAGGGGCCGGGGAGCTGTTTTTT
TRBV10-3,TRBD2,TRBJ2-1,NA,CAISLSGRDNNEQFF,TGTGCCATCAGTCTTAGCGGGAGAGATAACAATGAGCAGTTCTTC
TRBV7-2,TRBD1,TRBJ2-2,NA,CASRPDRIAGELFF,TGTGCCAGCAGACCGGACAGGATCGCCGGGGAGCTGTTTTTT
TRBV6-5,TRBD2,TRBJ2-3,NA,CASIEGGLTDTQYF,TGTGCCAGCATCGAGGGAGGGCTCACAGATACGCAGTATTTT
TRBV15,TRBD2,TRBJ2-5,NA,CATSRDGRLAGGETQYF,TGTGCCACCAGCAGAGATGGGAGACTAGCGGGAGGAGAGACCCAGTACTTC
TRBV7-2,NA,TRBJ2-3,NA,CASSLMGSGDTQYF,TGTGCCAGCAGCTTAATGGGTTCGGGTGATACGCAGTATTTT
TRBV6-5,NA,TRBJ2-5,NA,CASSYYGWRRETQYF,TGTGCCAGCAGTTACTATGGGTGGCGGAGAGAGACCCAGTACTTC
TRBV11-2,NA,TRBJ2-7,NA,CASSLGGGYYEQYF,TGTGCCAGCAGCTTAGGGGGGGGCTACTACGAGCAGTACTTC
TRBV5-1,TRBD1,TRBJ2-3,NA,CASSYSGQIHTQYF,TGCGCCAGCAGCTACTCGGGACAGATTCATACGCAGTATTTT
TRBV2,TRBD2,TRBJ2-2,NA,CATQREAGIIAGELFF,TGTGCCACACAGCGGGAGGCAGGTATTATCGCCGGGGAGCTGTTTTTT
TRBV6-5,NA,TRBJ1-1,NA,CASSYASASGYTEAFF,TGTGCCAGCAGTTACGCGTCCGCGTCCGGGTACACTGAAGCTTTCTTT
TRBV6-1,NA,TRBJ2-3,NA,CASSEVWAGDTQYF,TGTGCCAGCAGTGAAGTCTGGGCTGGAGATACGCAGTATTTT
TRBV7-2,TRBD2,TRBJ2-1,NA,CASSLTSGPYNEQFF,TGTGCCAGCAGTTTGACTAGCGGGCCCTACAATGAGCAGTTCTTC
TRBV19,TRBD1,TRBJ1-1,NA,CASINRGRNTEAFF,TGTGCCAGTATCAACAGGGGGCGGAACACTGAAGCTTTCTTT